This TCR beta chain was documented in a study of identical twins. One entry per CDR3 protein, called by TCRdb with MiXCR from the 5' RACE reads. The sample gives fewer than 900,000 distinct CDR3 sequences, about 20% of which show up once; 4% to 4.5% is in the top ten. The CDR3 spans 15 residues. In germline, CDR1 is WSHSY, CDR2 SAAADI. J was trimmed by 5 bases and V by 3 bases; bases with no gene match: 2. This clonotype was observed a few times. These sequences were also reported in another study, on T cells expressing NK-cell markers. From that second work: NKG2C+ dominant clonotype frequencies in about six donors were roughly 1.0-7.0% of CD8+ T cells.

Input material: PBMCs. The source of this sequence is a woman under 30 in good health. The rearrangement uses TRBV10-2 and TRBJ1-6, with TRBD1 identical over 9 bases. The CDR3: CASSETGGNNSPLHF. CDR3 nucleotides: TGCGCCAGCAGTGAAACAGGGGGCAATAATTCACCCCTCCACTTT.